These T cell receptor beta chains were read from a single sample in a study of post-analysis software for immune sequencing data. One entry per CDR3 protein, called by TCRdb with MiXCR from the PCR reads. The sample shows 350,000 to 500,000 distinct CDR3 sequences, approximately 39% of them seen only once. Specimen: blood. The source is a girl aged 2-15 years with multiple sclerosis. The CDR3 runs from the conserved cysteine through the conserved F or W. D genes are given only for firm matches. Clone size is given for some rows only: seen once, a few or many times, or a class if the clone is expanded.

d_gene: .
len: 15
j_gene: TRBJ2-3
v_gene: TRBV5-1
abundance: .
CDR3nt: TGCGCCAGCGGGACTAGGGACAGAAGCACAGATACGCAGTATTTT
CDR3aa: CASGTRDRSTDTQYF

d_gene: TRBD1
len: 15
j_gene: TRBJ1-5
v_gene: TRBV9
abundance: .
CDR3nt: TGTGCCAGCAGCGTGACAGGACAGGCGAATCAGCCCCAGCATTTT
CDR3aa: CASSVTGQANQPQHF

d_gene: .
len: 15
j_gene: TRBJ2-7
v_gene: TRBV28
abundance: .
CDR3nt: TGTGCCAGCAGTTTAAAGGGCATTCTGGACTACGAGCAGTACTTC
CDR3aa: CASSLKGILDYEQYF

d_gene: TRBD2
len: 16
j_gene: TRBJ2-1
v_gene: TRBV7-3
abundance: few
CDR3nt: TGTGCCAGCAGCTTAATTGGTAGCGGGAGACGGGATGAGCAGTTCTTC
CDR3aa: CASSLIGSGRRDEQFF

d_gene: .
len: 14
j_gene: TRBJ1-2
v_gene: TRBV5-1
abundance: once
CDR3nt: TGCGCCAGCAGCTTGGAAACGTGGGACTATGGCTACACCTTC
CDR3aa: CASSLETWDYGYTF

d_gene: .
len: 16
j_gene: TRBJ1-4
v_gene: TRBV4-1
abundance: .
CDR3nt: TGCGCCAGCAGCCTACCCCTAAGACAGCTTAGGGAAAAACTGTTTTTT
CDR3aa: CASSLPLRQLREKLFF

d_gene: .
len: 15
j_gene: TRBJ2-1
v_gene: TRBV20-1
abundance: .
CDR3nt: TGCAATGCTAGTACACACATGGACTCCTACAATGAGCAGTTCTTC
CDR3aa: CNASTHMDSYNEQFF

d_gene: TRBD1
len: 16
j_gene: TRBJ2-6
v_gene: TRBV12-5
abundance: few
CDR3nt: TGTGCTAGTGGTTTGGTACGGGGGGACAGGGAAGACGTCCTGACTTTC
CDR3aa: CASGLVRGDREDVLTF

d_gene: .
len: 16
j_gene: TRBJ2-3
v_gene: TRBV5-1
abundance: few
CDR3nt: TGCGCCAGCAGCTTTGATGGGGGAGTAGGCACAGATACGCAGTATTTT
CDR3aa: CASSFDGGVGTDTQYF

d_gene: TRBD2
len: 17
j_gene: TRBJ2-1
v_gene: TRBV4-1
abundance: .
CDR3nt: TGCGCCAGCAGTCCACGACTCCTAGCGGGAGGGGACAATGAGCAGTTCTTC
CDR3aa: CASSPRLLAGGDNEQFF